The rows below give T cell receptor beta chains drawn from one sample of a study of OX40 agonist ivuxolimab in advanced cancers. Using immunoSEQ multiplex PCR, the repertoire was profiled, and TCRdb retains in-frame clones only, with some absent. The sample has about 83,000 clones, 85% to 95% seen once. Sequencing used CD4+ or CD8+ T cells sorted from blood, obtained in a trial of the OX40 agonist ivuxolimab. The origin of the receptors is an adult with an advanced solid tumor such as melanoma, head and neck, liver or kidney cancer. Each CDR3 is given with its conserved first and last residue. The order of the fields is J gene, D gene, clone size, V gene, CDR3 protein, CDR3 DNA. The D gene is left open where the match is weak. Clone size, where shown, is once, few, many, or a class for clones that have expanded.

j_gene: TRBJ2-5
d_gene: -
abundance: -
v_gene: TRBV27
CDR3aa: CASSLRGLPSGETQYF
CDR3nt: TGTGCCAGCAGTTTAAGAGGACTCCCAAGTGGGGAGACCCAGTACTTC

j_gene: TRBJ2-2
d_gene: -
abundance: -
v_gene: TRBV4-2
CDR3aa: CASSSTTSNTGELFF
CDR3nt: TGTGCCAGCAGCTCTACGACATCGAACACCGGGGAGCTGTTTTTT

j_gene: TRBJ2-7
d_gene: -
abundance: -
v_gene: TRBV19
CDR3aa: CASSPTGTYEQYF
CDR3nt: TGTGCCAGTAGTCCAACCGGAACCTACGAGCAGTACTTC

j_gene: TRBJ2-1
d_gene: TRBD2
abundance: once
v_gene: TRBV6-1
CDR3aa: CASSVSGDSYNEQFF
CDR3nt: TGTGCCAGCAGTGTTAGCGGGGATTCCTACAATGAGCAGTTCTTC

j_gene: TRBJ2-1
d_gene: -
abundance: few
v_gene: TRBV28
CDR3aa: CASTPFGYNEQFF
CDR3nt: TGTGCCAGCACCCCTTTCGGTTACAATGAGCAGTTCTTC

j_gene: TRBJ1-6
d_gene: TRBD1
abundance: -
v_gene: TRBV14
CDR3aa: CASSQDPMTGDGSPLHF
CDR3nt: TGTGCCAGCAGCCAAGACCCAATGACAGGGGACGGTTCACCCCTCCACTTT

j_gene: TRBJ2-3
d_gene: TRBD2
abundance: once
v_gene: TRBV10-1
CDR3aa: CASSSGGRSDTQYF
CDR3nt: TGCGCCAGCAGCTCGGGAGGGCGATCAGATACGCAGTATTTT

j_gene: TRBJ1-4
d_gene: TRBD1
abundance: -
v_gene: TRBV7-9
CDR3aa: CASSLRTGFREKLFF
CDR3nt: TGTGCCAGCAGCTTGCGGACAGGATTCCGTGAAAAACTGTTTTTT

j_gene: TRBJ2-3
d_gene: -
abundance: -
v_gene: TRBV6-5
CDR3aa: CASRGDSTDTQYF
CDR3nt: TGTGCCAGCAGGGGGGACAGCACAGATACGCAGTATTTT

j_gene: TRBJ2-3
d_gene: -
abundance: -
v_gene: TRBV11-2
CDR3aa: CASTGGGFVRDTQYF
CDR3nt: TGTGCCAGCACCGGGGGAGGTTTTGTACGAGATACGCAGTATTTT

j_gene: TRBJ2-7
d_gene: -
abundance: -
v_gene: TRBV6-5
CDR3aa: CASSSLTSYEQYF
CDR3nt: TGTGCCAGCAGTTCGCTTACTAGCTACGAGCAGTACTTC

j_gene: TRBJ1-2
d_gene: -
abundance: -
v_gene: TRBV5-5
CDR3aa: CASSLIQNYGYTF
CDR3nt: TGTGCCAGCAGCCTAATACAGAACTATGGCTACACCTTC

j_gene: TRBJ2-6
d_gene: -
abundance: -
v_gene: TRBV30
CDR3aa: CAWSVFGANVLTF
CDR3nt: TGTGCCTGGAGTGTCTTTGGGGCCAACGTCCTGACTTTC

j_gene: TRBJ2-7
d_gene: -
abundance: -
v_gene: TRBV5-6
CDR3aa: CASSQGLLASYEQYF
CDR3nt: TGTGCCAGCAGTCAGGGACTCCTCGCCTCCTACGAGCAGTACTTC

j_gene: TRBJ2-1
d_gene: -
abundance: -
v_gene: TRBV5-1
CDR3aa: CASSLTRPDNEQFF
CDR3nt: TGCGCCAGCAGCCTGACTCGCCCGGACAATGAGCAGTTCTTC

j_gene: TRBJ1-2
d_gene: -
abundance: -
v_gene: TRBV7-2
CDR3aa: CASSLGKASYGYTF
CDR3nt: TGTGCCAGCAGCTTAGGAAAGGCTAGCTATGGCTACACCTTC

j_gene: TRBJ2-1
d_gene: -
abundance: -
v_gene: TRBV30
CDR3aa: CAWSVMAGEQFF
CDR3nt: TGTGCCTGGAGTGTTATGGCTGGTGAGCAGTTCTTC

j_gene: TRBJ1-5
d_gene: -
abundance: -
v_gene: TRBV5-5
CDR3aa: CASSLDMDSNQPQHF
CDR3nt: TGTGCCAGCAGCTTAGACATGGATAGCAATCAGCCCCAGCATTTT

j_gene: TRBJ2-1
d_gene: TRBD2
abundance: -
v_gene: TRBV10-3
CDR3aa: CATTSGGTYNEQFF
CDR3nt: TGTGCCACGACTAGCGGGGGGACCTACAATGAGCAGTTCTTC

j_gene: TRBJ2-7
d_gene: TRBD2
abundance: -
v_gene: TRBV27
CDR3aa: CASSLVGTSGPTYEQYF
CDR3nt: TGTGCCAGCAGTTTAGTCGGGACTAGCGGGCCTACCTACGAGCAGTACTTC

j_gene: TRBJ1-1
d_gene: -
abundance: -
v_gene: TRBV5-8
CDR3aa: CASSSDRLRSNTEAFF
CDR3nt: TGTGCCAGCAGCTCCGACAGGTTGCGTTCGAACACTGAAGCTTTCTTT

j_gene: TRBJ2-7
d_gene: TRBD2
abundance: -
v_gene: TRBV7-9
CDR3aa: CASSPQRGGWYEQYF
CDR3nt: TGTGCCAGCAGCCCCCAGCGGGGGGGCTGGTATGAGCAGTACTTC

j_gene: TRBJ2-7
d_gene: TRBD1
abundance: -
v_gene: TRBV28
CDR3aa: CASRDRVFGEQYF
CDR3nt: TGTGCCAGCCGGGACAGGGTATTTGGCGAGCAGTACTTC

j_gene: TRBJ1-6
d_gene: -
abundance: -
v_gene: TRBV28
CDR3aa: CASSLGYSRNSPLHF
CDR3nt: TGTGCCAGCAGTTTGGGGTACAGTCGGAATTCACCCCTCCACTTT

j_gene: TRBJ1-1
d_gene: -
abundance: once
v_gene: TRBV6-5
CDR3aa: CASRGSGTEAFF
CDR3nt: TGTGCCAGCAGGGGTTCGGGCACTGAAGCTTTCTTT

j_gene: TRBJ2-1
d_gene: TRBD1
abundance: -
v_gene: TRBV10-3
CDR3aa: CAIGRRGTEQFF
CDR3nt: TGTGCCATCGGGCGCAGGGGGACTGAGCAGTTCTTC

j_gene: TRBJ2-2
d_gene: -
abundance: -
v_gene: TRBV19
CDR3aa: CASTPGGGGKGGELFF
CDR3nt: TGTGCCAGTACCCCTGGAGGAGGGGGGAAGGGCGGGGAGCTGTTTTTT

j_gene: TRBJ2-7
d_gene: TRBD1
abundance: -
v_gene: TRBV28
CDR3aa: CASSSPGTGSSYEQYF
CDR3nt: TGTGCCAGCAGTTCCCCCGGGACAGGGAGCTCCTACGAGCAGTACTTC

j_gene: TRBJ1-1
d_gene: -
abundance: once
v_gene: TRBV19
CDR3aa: CASRERGGTEAFF
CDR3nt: TGTGCCAGTAGAGAGAGAGGGGGCACTGAAGCTTTCTTT

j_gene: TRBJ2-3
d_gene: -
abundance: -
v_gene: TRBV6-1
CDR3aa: CASSEGGRGPDTQYF
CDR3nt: TGTGCCAGCAGTGAAGGGGGACGGGGGCCAGATACGCAGTATTTT

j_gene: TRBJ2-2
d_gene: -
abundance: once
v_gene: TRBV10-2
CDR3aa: CASSPWGTGELFF
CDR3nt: TGCGCCAGCAGCCCTTGGGGGACCGGGGAGCTGTTTTTT

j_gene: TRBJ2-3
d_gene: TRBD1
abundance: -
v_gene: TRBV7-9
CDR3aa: CASRSDRGSDTQYF
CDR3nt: TGTGCCAGCAGATCCGACAGGGGCTCAGATACGCAGTATTTT

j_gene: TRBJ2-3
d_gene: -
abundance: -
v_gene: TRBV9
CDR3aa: CASSVAVEDTQYF
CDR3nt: TGTGCCAGCAGCGTAGCGGTGGAAGATACGCAGTATTTT

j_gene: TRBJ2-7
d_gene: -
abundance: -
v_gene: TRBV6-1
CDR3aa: CASSEDYPPGYYEQYF
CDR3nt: TGTGCCAGCAGTGAAGATTATCCCCCAGGATACTACGAGCAGTACTTC

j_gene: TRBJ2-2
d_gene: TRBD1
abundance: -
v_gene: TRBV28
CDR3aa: CASTYRGRNTGELFF
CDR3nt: TGTGCCAGCACCTACAGGGGACGAAACACCGGGGAGCTGTTTTTT

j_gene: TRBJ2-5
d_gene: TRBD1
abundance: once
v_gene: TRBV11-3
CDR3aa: CASSLETGTAIQETQYF
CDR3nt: TGTGCCAGCAGCTTAGAGACAGGGACGGCCATCCAAGAGACCCAGTACTTC

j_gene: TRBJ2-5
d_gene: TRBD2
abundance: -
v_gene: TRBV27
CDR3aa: CASSPIGTSGETQYF
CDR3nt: TGTGCCAGCAGTCCAATAGGGACTAGCGGCGAGACCCAGTACTTC

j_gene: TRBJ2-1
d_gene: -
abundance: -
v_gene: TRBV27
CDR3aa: CASSLSRPGYNEQFF
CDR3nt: TGTGCCAGCAGTCTCAGCCGTCCTGGCTACAATGAGCAGTTCTTC

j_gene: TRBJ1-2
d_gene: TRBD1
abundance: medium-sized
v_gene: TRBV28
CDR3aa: CASRPGQGGGYTF
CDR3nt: TGTGCCAGCAGGCCTGGACAGGGCGGTGGCTACACCTTC

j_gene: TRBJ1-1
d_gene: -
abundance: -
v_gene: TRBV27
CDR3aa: CASSLSGRGEAFF
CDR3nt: TGTGCCAGCAGTTTATCAGGTCGGGGTGAAGCTTTCTTT

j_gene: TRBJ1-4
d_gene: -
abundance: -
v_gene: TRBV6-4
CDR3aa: CASTRTGHGEKLFF
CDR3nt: TGTGCCAGCACCCGAACAGGGCATGGGGAAAAACTGTTTTTT

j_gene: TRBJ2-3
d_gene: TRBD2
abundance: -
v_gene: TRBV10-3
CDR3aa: CAGSGGALGDTQYF
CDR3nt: TGTGCCGGAAGCGGGGGGGCCTTAGGAGATACGCAGTATTTT

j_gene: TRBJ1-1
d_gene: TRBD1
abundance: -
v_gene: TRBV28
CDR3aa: CASSSTGMNTEAFF
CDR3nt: TGTGCCAGCAGTTCGACAGGGATGAACACTGAAGCTTTCTTT

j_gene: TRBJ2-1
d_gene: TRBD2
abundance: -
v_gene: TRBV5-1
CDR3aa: CASSPGGGSPYNEQFF
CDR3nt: TGCGCCAGCAGCCCCGGGGGGGGGAGCCCTTACAATGAGCAGTTCTTC

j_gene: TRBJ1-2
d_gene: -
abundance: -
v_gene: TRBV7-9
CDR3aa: CASSPGEYGYTF
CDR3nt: TGTGCCAGCAGCCCAGGGGAATATGGCTACACCTTC

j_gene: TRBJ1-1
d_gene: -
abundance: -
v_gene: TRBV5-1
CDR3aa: CASSLEPWNTEAFF
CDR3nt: TGCGCCAGCAGCTTGGAACCTTGGAACACTGAAGCTTTCTTT

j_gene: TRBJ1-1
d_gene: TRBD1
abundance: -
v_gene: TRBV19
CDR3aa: CASRGGGSTEAFF
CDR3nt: TGTGCCAGTAGGGGAGGGGGCAGCACTGAAGCTTTCTTT

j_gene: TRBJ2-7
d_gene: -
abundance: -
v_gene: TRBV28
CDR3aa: CATRTSPNEQYF
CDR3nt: TGTGCCACCCGCACAAGCCCCAACGAGCAGTACTTC

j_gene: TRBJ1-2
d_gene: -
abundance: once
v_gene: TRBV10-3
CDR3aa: CAISDRSSDGYTF
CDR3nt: TGTGCCATCAGTGACAGAAGTTCCGATGGCTACACCTTC

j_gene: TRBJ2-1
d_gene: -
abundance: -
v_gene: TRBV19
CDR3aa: CASSTSGGGWTNEQFF
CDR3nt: TGTGCCAGTAGTACCTCTGGTGGGGGGTGGACCAATGAGCAGTTCTTC

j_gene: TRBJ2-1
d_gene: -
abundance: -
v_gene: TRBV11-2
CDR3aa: CASSLVGGSYNEQFF
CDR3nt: TGTGCCAGCAGCTTAGTGGGAGGCTCCTACAATGAGCAGTTCTTC